The 27 T cell receptor beta chains given below trace back to one sample, sequenced in a study of PD-L1 blockade in urothelial cancer. This sample's time point: pretreatment peripheral blood. Produced via immunoSEQ multiplex PCR; TCRdb's table is partial and in-frame only. The sample has fewer than 65,000 clones, 80% to 90% seen once. The sequencing used PBMCs, collected around atezolizumab (anti-PD-L1) treatment. The receptors stem from a man between 70 and 80 years old with urothelial cancer.

This clone was found a few times. This chain uses TRBV5-6 with TRBJ1-2, with D unclear. The V end was cut by 0 bases, the J end by 4 bases, with 22 bases between. Looked up from germline, CDR1 is SGHDT and CDR2 is YYEEEE. This CDR3 region has 18 residues. DNA of the CDR3: TGTGCCAGCAGCTTGGTAACCCTTGAGGGTACCCAATCCTATGGCTACACCTTC. This encodes CASSLVTLEGTQSYGYTF.

J is TRBJ2-6 and V is TRBV5-1, with 10 bases matching TRBD1. The CDR3 runs to 17 residues. The V gene's germline CDR1 is SGHRS and CDR2 YFSETQ. After removal of 5 bases from V and 2 bases from J, the junction contained 7 bases not matched to a gene. CDR3 sequence (DNA): TGCGCCAGCAGAATCCGGACAGGGGGGACTGGGGCCAACGTCCTGACTTTC. It translates to CASRIRTGGTGANVLTF.

The V and J genes are TRBV13 and TRBJ2-3, with TRBD1 as a possible D gene (8 bases). Germline V gene sequence: CDR1 PRHDT, CDR2 FYEKMQ (reference sequence). The CDR3 loop spans 17 amino acids. Trimming stripped 1 base from V and 3 bases from J, with 17 bases between. The DNA of the CDR3 is TGTGCCAGCAGCTTAGCCCTAGGACAGGGAGGGACAGATACGCAGTATTTT. Its protein product is CASSLALGQGGTDTQYF.

J is TRBJ2-5 and V is TRBV9, with a possible D match to TRBD1 (6 bases). This CDR3 contains 14 residues. With 3 bases removed from V and 1 base from J, the gap between germline ends came to 10 bases. Germline lookup yields CDR1 SGDLS and CDR2 YYNGEE. The CDR3 loop is CASSEQGGQETQYF. In nucleotides, the CDR3 is TGTGCCAGCAGCGAACAGGGTGGCCAAGAGACCCAGTACTTC.

The V gene is TRBV5-1, the J gene TRBJ2-7; 10 bases are shared with TRBD1. The V and J ends lost 8 bases and 4 bases, in that order; junction bases with no gene match: 6. Germline V CDR1 and CDR2: SGHRS, YFSETQ. The CDR3 contains 13 residues. The CDR3 nucleotides are TGCGCCAGTACGACAGGGGGCGGATACGAGCAGTACTTC. Residues: CASTTGGGYEQYF.

The J gene is TRBJ2-4, the V gene TRBV7-2; 8 bases are a match to TRBD1. Germline-derived CDR1 and CDR2 are SGHTA and FQGNSA. J gave up 0 bases and V 3 bases, and 13 bases lay outside the gene matches. This CDR3 contains 19 residues. CDR3 in DNA: TGTGCCAGCAGCTTTCAGGCACGGACAGGGACCCTAGCCAAAAACATTCAGTACTTC. It is translated as CASSFQARTGTLAKNIQYF. Together with reference TRBV7-2 and TRBJ2-4, the CDR3 gives the full variable domain: GAGVSQSPSNKVTEKGKDVELRCDPISGHTALYWYRQSLGQGLEFLIYFQGNSAPDKSGLPSDRFSAERTGGSVSTLTIQRTQQEDSAVYLCASSFQARTGTLAKNIQYFGAGTRLSVL.

CDR3 DNA sequence: TGTGCCAGCGTTAGACAGGACGAGCAGTACTTC. It codes for CASVRQDEQYF. The rearrangement uses TRBV6-5 and TRBJ2-7; a possible D gene is TRBD1 (6 bases). This CDR3 spans 11 amino acids. V was clipped by 8 bases and J by 5 bases, with 10 bases between them. The V gene's germline CDR1 is MNHEY and CDR2 SVGAGI.

This clone was detected once. The chain combines TRBV5-1 with TRBJ2-1, with a possible D match to TRBD1 (6 bases). Trimming took 1 base from V and 10 from J, leaving 21 bases between them. The germline V gene encodes CDR1 SGHRS and CDR2 YFSETQ. The CDR3 is 16 amino acids. The CDR3 nucleotides are TGCGCCAGCAGCTTGCTCCCCCCCGAGACAGGAGCAGAGCAGTTCTTC. Protein: CASSLLPPETGAEQFF.

The chain links TRBV5-4 to TRBJ1-4; weak D call: TRBD1 (6 bases). Germline V lookup: CDR1 SGHNT, CDR2 YYREEE (reference sequence). The V gene lost 4 bases and the J gene lost 7 bases, with 17 bases spanning the gap. This CDR3 is built from 15 residues. The CDR3 nucleotides read TGTGCCAGCAGCACATCACAGGGAGTCAGTGAAAAACTGTTTTTT. Protein sequence: CASSTSQGVSEKLFF.

The chain links TRBV19 to TRBJ1-2, with no clear D. The CDR3 sequence is 13 residues long. Germline V gives CDR1 LNHDA, CDR2 SQIVND (reference sequence). Trimming stripped 3 bases from V and 2 bases from J, with 7 bases between. CDR3 loop: CASSIGVNYGYTF. CDR3 DNA sequence: TGTGCCAGTAGTATCGGGGTAAACTATGGCTACACCTTC.

This clone was seen once. V is TRBV27 and J is TRBJ2-1, with a tentative D call TRBD2 (6 bases). Per germline, CDR1 MNHEY and CDR2 SMNVEV (reference sequence). V lost 4 bases and J lost 7, with 11 bases in between. CDR3 length: 13 residues. This CDR3 reads CASSSATRNEQFF. The CDR3, as DNA: TGTGCCAGCAGTTCCGCGACTAGGAATGAGCAGTTCTTC.

V is TRBV28 and J is TRBJ1-5; D is uncertain. Germline V CDR1 and CDR2: MDHEN, SYDVKM. Trimming removed 8 bases from V and 1 base from J, with 9 bases in between. This CDR3 is 13 amino acids long. CDR3 coding DNA: TGTGCCAGCGGTCGGGGAAGCAATCAGCCCCAGCATTTT. This translates into CASGRGSNQPQHF.

This chain uses TRBV5-1 with TRBJ1-1; a possible D gene is TRBD1 (5 bases). V was trimmed by 4 bases and J by 2 bases, leaving 12 bases between them. Germline V gene lookup returns CDR1 SGHRS and CDR2 YFSETQ. There are 14 residues in the CDR3. CDR3 amino acids: CASSTGHLNTEAFF. The CDR3 DNA reads TGCGCCAGCAGCACTGGACATCTAAACACTGAAGCTTTCTTT.

This clone showed up just a few times. J is TRBJ1-2 and V is TRBV19; 7 nucleotides line up with TRBD1. With 3 bases clipped from V and 2 bases from J, the junction kept 3 bases outside the gene matches. Germline V gene sequence: CDR1 LNHDA, CDR2 SQIVND (reference sequence). CDR3 length: 14 residues. CDR3 bases: TGTGCCAGTAGTATCGGGGGACAGAACTATGGCTACACCTTC. Amino acid sequence: CASSIGGQNYGYTF.

This sequence joins TRBV7-2 and TRBJ1-1; the D is unclear. V was shortened by 4 bases and J by 4 bases, with 10 bases between the two germline ends. The CDR3 has 13 residues. Germline CDR1 reads SGHTA; CDR2 reads FQGNSA. CDR3 bases: TGTGCCAGCAGCTCCGGTTGGAGCACTGAAGCTTTCTTT. It translates to CASSSGWSTEAFF. Combining the CDR3 with reference TRBV7-2 and TRBJ1-1 gives the whole variable domain GAGVSQSPSNKVTEKGKDVELRCDPISGHTALYWYRQSLGQGLEFLIYFQGNSAPDKSGLPSDRFSAERTGGSVSTLTIQRTQQEDSAVYLCASSSGWSTEAFFGQGTRLTVV.

The chain recombines TRBV6-1 with TRBJ2-7; the match to TRBD2 covers 9 bases. Per the germline V gene, CDR1 is MNHNS and CDR2 is SASEGT. The V and J ends lost 7 bases and 4 bases, in that order; junction bases with no gene match: 11. The CDR3 totals 15 residues. CDR3 nucleotides: TGTGCCAGCACCTCTTATGGGCGGGGGGGATACGAGCAGTACTTC. This codes for CASTSYGRGGYEQYF.

Only a few counts were recorded for this clone. V and J are TRBV7-2 and TRBJ2-7, with 7 bases identical to TRBD2. With 5 bases clipped from V and 6 bases from J, the junction kept 10 bases outside the gene matches. The CDR3 has 14 amino acids. Germline loops: CDR1 SGHTA, CDR2 FQGNSA. The CDR3 reads CASSLGGRAFEQYF. CDR3 DNA: TGTGCCAGCAGCCTCGGGGGGAGGGCCTTCGAGCAGTACTTC.

Regarding this clone: At one of its ends the junction is not consistent with the germline gene, which may arise from a read error. The DNA of the CDR3 is TGCGCCAGCAGCCAAGAGGGAGGGCTGAAAACTGAAGCTTTCTTT. It encodes CASSQEGGLKTEAFF. This chain joins TRBV4-3 and TRBJ1-1; no firm D call. This CDR3 comprises 15 residues. Germline V gene lookup returns CDR1 LGHNA and CDR2 YSLEER.

The rearrangement links TRBV4-1 to TRBJ1-2; no definite D call. The CDR3 has 16 amino acids. Trimming removed 7 bases at V and 1 base at J, with 19 bases between. In germline, CDR1 is MGHRA, CDR2 YSYEKL. CDR3 protein: CASTPAEQRINYGYTF. The CDR3, as DNA: TGCGCCAGCACCCCAGCGGAACAGCGGATTAACTATGGCTACACCTTC.

This chain connects TRBV19 to TRBJ1-6; 7 bases align to TRBD1. Germline V lookup: CDR1 LNHDA, CDR2 SQIVND (reference sequence). The ends lost 3 bases at V and 6 bases at J; junction bases unmatched: 11. The CDR3 totals 17 residues. CDR3 in DNA: TGTGCCAGTAGTATGGAGCTCGGGGACAGCTCTAATTCACCCCTCCACTTT. Translated: CASSMELGDSSNSPLHF.

The chain employs TRBV6-5 and TRBJ1-1; D is uncertain. The germline CDR1 and CDR2 sequences are MNHEY and SVGAGI. Trimming shortened V by 2 bases and J by 1 base, and 8 bases separated the two germline ends. The CDR3 has 14 residues. The CDR3 protein is CASSYGSRNTEAFF. CDR3 DNA sequence: TGTGCCAGCAGTTACGGTAGTAGGAACACTGAAGCTTTCTTT.

The CDR3 loop is CASSFGTGITSSPLHF. For the CDR3, the DNA is TGTGCCAGCAGCTTCGGGACAGGGATAACAAGTTCACCCCTCCACTTT. The chain joins TRBV11-1 to TRBJ1-6; 9 bases match TRBD1. Looked up from germline, CDR1 is SGHAT and CDR2 is FQDESV (reference sequence). The CDR3 is 16 residues long. V dropped 3 bases and J dropped 9; count of bases not matched to a gene: 9.

This clone showed up just once. V usage is TRBV20-1 and J usage is TRBJ1-2; D is unclear. The CDR3 has 9 amino acids. Germline V lookup: CDR1 DFQATT, CDR2 SNEGSKA (reference sequence). Between the trimmed V and J ends, which lost 7 bases and 4 bases, there was a span of 4 bases. In DNA form, the CDR3 reads TGCAGTGTCGGCTATGGCTACACCTTC. Amino acids: CSVGYGYTF.

This chain connects TRBV4-3 to TRBJ2-7; D might be TRBD2 (5 bases). The CDR3 consists of 15 residues. Germline V gene sequence: CDR1 LGHNA, CDR2 YSLEER. The ends were cut back, 4 bases at V and 4 bases at J, with 17 bases in the middle. CDR3 loop: CASSLRWTGDYEQYF. The CDR3 DNA reads as TGCGCCAGCAGCCTCCGGTGGACTGGAGATTACGAGCAGTACTTC.

V usage is TRBV25-1 and J usage is TRBJ2-1; 10 bases line up with TRBD1. The trim removed 3 bases at V and 9 bases at J, leaving 8 bases unmatched. The CDR3 runs 15 residues. CDR1 and CDR2 from the germline V gene are MGHDK and SYGVNS. The CDR3 reads CASSEVGTGEGEQFF. The CDR3 DNA reads as TGTGCCAGCAGTGAGGTCGGGACAGGGGAAGGTGAGCAGTTCTTC. Together with reference TRBV25-1 and TRBJ2-1, the CDR3 gives the full variable domain: EADIYQTPRYLVIGTGKKITLECSQTMGHDKMYWYQQDPGMELHLIHYSYGVNSTEKGDLSSESTVSRIRTEHFPLTLESARPSHTSQYLCASSEVGTGEGEQFFGPGTRLTVL.

The table lists this clone with a few counts. This chain connects TRBV7-2 to TRBJ2-2; 9 bases fit TRBD1. The junction had 12 bases not matched to a gene; V was cut back by 5 bases and J by 2 bases. The CDR3 runs 18 residues. Germline V gene data show CDR1 as SGHTA and CDR2 as FQGNSA. DNA of the CDR3: TGTGCCAGCAGCCTCGGCTGGGACAGGGTGGAAAACACCGGGGAGCTGTTTTTT. Translation gives CASSLGWDRVENTGELFF.

The CDR3 loop reads CASSLAVGSGSDNEQFF. The CDR3 coding sequence is TGTGCCAGCAGCTTAGCTGTAGGTAGCGGGAGTGACAATGAGCAGTTCTTC. The V gene is TRBV7-6, the J gene TRBJ2-1, with 9 bases lining up with TRBD2. The CDR3 consists of 17 residues. The J segment lost 5 bases and the V segment lost 0 bases, leaving 8 bases of the junction unmatched. The germline gives CDR1 SGHVS, CDR2 FNYEAQ.